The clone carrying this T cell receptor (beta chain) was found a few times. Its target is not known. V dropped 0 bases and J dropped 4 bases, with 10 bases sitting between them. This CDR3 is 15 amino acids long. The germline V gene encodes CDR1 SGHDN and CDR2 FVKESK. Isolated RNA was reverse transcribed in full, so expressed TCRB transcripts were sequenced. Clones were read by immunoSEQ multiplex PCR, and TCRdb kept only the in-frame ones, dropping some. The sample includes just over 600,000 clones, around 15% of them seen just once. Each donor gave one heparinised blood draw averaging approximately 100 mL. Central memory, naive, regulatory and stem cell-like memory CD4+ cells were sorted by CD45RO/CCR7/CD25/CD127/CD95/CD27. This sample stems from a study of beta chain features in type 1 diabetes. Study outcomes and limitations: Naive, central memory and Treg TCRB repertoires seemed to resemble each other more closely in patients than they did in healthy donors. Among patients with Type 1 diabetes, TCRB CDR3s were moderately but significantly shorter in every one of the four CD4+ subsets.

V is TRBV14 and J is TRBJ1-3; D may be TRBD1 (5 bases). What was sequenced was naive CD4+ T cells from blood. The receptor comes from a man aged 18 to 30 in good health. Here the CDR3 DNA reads TGTGCCAGCAGCCAAGATCGCGGGGGAGGAAACACCATATATTTT. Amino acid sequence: CASSQDRGGGNTIYF. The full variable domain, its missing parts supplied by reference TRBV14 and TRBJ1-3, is EAGVTQFPSHSVIEKGQTVTLRCDPISGHDNLYWYRRVMGKEIKFLLHFVKESKQDESGMPNNRFLAERTGGTYSTLKVQPAELEDSGVYFCASSQDRGGGNTIYFGEGSWLTVV.